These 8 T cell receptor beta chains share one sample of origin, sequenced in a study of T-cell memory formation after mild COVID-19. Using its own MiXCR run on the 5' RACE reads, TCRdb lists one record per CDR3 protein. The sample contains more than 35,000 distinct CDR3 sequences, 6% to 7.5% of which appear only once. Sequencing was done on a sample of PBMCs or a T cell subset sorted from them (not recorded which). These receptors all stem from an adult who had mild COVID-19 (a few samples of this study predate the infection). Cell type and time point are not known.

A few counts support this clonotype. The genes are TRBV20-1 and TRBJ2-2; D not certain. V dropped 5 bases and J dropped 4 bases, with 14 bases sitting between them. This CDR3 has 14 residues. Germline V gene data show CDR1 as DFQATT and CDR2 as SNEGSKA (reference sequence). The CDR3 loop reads CSAGRLLVTGELFF. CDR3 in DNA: TGCAGTGCTGGGCGACTTTTGGTCACCGGGGAGCTGTTTTTT.

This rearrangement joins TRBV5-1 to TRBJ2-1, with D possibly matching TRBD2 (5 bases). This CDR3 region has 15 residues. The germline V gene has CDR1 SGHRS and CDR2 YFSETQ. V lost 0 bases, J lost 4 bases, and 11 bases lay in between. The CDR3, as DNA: TGCGCCAGCAGCTTGGGAGGACTCGGGTACAATGAGCAGTTCTTC. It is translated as CASSLGGLGYNEQFF.

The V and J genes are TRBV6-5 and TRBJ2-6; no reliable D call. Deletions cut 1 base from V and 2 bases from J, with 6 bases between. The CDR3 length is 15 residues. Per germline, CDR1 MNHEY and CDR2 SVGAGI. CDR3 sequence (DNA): TGTGCCAGCAGTTACTATGTGACTGGGGCCAACGTCCTGACTTTC. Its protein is CASSYYVTGANVLTF.

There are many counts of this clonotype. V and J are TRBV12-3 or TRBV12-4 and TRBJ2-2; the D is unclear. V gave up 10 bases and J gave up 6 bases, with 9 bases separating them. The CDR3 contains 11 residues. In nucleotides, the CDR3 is TGTGCCACCCGTTTAGCCGGGGAGCTGTTTTTT. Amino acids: CATRLAGELFF.

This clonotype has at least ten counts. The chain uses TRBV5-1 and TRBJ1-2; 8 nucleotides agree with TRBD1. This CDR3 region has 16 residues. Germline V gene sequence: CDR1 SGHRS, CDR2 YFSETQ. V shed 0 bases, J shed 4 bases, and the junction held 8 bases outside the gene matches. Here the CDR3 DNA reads TGCGCCAGCAGCTTGGATCAGGGGGCATCTGGCTATGGCTACACCTTC. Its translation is CASSLDQGASGYGYTF.

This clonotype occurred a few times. The CDR3 reads CASSPSGTGHSYEQYF. As DNA, the CDR3 is TGTGCCAGCAGCCCCTCCGGGACAGGACACTCCTACGAGCAGTACTTC. The rearrangement joins TRBV3-1 to TRBJ2-7, with 8 nucleotides matching TRBD1. V was pared by 4 bases and J by 0 bases, with 8 bases of the junction left unmatched. Germline V gene data show CDR1 as LGHDT and CDR2 as YNNKEL (reference sequence). There are 16 residues in the CDR3.

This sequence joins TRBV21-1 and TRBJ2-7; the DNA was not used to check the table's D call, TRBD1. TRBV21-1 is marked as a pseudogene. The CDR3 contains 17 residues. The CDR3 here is CASSCPLGDSFSYEQYF. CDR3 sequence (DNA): TGTGCCAGCAGCTGCCCACTGGGGGACAGTTTCTCCTACGAGCAGTACTTC.

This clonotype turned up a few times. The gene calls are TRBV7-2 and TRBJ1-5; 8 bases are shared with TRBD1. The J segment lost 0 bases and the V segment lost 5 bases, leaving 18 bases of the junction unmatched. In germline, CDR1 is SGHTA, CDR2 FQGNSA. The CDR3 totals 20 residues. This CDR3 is CASSLLRAGQGPYSNQPQHF. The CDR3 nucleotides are TGTGCCAGCAGCCTCCTACGGGCAGGACAGGGACCCTATAGCAATCAGCCCCAGCATTTT.